Each of the 14 T cell receptor beta chains below was sequenced from the same sample in a study of cytomegalovirus exposure and HLA in healthy donors. The protocol was immunoSEQ multiplex PCR, while the TCRdb copy is restricted to in-frame clones and leaves out a portion. The sample carries 70,000 to 75,000 clones, less than 95% recorded once. The sequencing sample was made of PBMCs. These receptors were obtained from a woman younger than 30 in good health and CMV-seropositive.

This clone was seen a single time. The chain has TRBV7-6 and TRBJ2-3; weak D call: TRBD2 (5 bases). The ends were cut back, 5 bases at V and 4 bases at J, with 10 bases in the middle. Germline V gives CDR1 SGHVS, CDR2 FNYEAQ. The CDR3 is 13 residues long. The CDR3 region is CASSPSIPDTQYF. CDR3 in DNA: TGTGCCAGCAGCCCTAGCATACCAGATACGCAGTATTTT.

This chain links TRBV6-5 with TRBJ1-5; 8 nucleotides match TRBD1. The length of the CDR3 is 15 residues. Trimming at V came to 6 bases and at J to 5 bases, leaving 9 bases not matched to a gene. Germline CDR1 and CDR2: MNHEY and SVGAGI. The CDR3 sequence: CASSPGQGSYQPQHF. As DNA, the CDR3 is TGTGCCAGCAGCCCTGGACAGGGCAGCTATCAGCCCCAGCATTTT.

This rearrangement joins TRBV5-4 to TRBJ1-4, with 7 nucleotides matching TRBD1. The CDR3 totals 15 residues. Germline values: CDR1 SGHNT, CDR2 YYREEE (reference sequence). V lost 3 bases, J lost 8 bases, and 10 bases stayed unmatched. The CDR3 region is CASSSDRQGGEKLFF. In DNA form, the CDR3 reads TGTGCCAGCAGCTCCGACAGGCAGGGGGGCGAAAAACTGTTTTTT.

The chain uses TRBV6-5 and TRBJ2-4; a weak D match, TRBD2 (6 bases). CDR3 size: 12 residues. Germline CDR1 is MNHEY and CDR2 is SVGAGI. V lost 6 bases, J lost 5 bases, and 8 bases lay in between. CDR3 region: CASRGGQNIQYF. The CDR3 region has the DNA TGTGCCAGCAGGGGGGGACAAAACATTCAGTACTTC.

The rearrangement uses TRBV7-8 and TRBJ2-1, with 7 bases lining up with TRBD2. Germline CDR1 SGHVS, CDR2 FQNEAQ. V lost 1 base to trimming and J lost 5 bases; unmatched junction nucleotides: 11. The CDR3 has 17 residues. CDR3 sequence: CASSLDVWRGFHNEQFF. In DNA, the CDR3 is TGTGCCAGCAGCTTAGATGTCTGGCGGGGGTTTCACAATGAGCAGTTCTTC.

The CDR3 sequence is CASSFQGGETQYF. For the CDR3, the DNA is TGTGCCAGCAGCTTCCAGGGAGGCGAGACCCAGTACTTC. The V call is TRBV5-4, the J call TRBJ2-5; D possibly corresponds to TRBD2 (6 bases). Per germline, CDR1 SGHNT and CDR2 YYREEE (reference sequence). The germline V and J ends were trimmed by 2 bases and 5 bases, with 10 bases remaining between them. The CDR3 sequence is 13 residues long.

DNA for the CDR3: TGTGCCAGCAGTCTACGACCGGGACTAGCGGGCTACGAGCAGTACTTC. Translated: CASSLRPGLAGYEQYF. The chain recombines TRBV7-6 with TRBJ2-7; 12 bases line up with TRBD2. The J segment lost 3 bases and the V segment lost 6 bases, leaving 9 bases of the junction unmatched. CDR1 is SGHVS and CDR2 is FNYEAQ in the germline V gene. The CDR3 covers 16 residues.

This chain uses TRBV7-9 with TRBJ2-2; the match to TRBD2 covers 8 bases. The CDR3 spans 15 residues. Losses at the gene ends were 5 bases for V and 4 bases for J; bases not matched to a gene: 6. CDR1 and CDR2 (germline): SEHNR, FQNEAQ (reference sequence). The CDR3 protein is CASSATSVGTGELFF. As DNA, the CDR3 is TGTGCCAGCAGCGCGACTAGCGTGGGCACCGGGGAGCTGTTTTTT.

This clone came up once. The chain is built from TRBV6-5 and TRBJ1-2, with a weak D call TRBD1 (6 bases). Trimming removed 3 bases from V and 3 bases from J, with 11 bases in between. CDR1 and CDR2 (germline): MNHEY, SVGAGI. CDR3 length: 14 residues. Here the CDR3 DNA reads TGTGCCAGCAGTTATGGGCAGGGGTACTATGGCTACACCTTC. Translating it yields CASSYGQGYYGYTF.

CDR3 residues: CASSQGTSSAYEQYF. The CDR3 coding sequence is TGCGCCAGCAGCCAAGGGACTAGCTCCGCCTACGAGCAGTACTTC. The chain links TRBV4-1 to TRBJ2-5; 8 nucleotides agree with TRBD2. TRBJ2-7 explains the end of the DNA better; the J call may be wrong. CDR3 size: 15 residues. The germline CDR1 and CDR2 sequences are MGHRA and YSYEKL.

The gene calls are TRBV11-3 and TRBJ2-3; D is perhaps TRBD2 (6 bases). CDR1 is SGHNT, CDR2 YENEEA, per germline. The CDR3 runs 16 residues. V gave up 5 bases and J gave up 3 bases, with 18 bases separating them. The CDR3 is CASSETRLAETDTQYF. CDR3 coding DNA: TGTGCCAGCAGCGAAACTAGGTTAGCGGAGACAGATACGCAGTATTTT. The full variable domain, in which reference TRBV11-3 and TRBJ2-3 provide the parts outside the CDR3, is EAGVVQSPRYKIIEKKQPVAFWCNPISGHNTLYWYLQNLGQGPELLIRYENEEAVDDSQLPKDRFSAERLKGVDSTLKIQPAELGDSAVYLCASSETRLAETDTQYFGPGTRLTVL.

This clone has just one count. The J gene is TRBJ1-4, the V gene TRBV7-9; the D gene is possibly TRBD1 (5 bases). There are 14 residues in the CDR3. The V gene lost 5 bases and the J gene lost 7 bases, with 14 bases spanning the gap. Looked up from germline, CDR1 is SEHNR and CDR2 is FQNEAQ (reference sequence). CDR3 loop: CASSPGWRGEKLFF. CDR3 DNA: TGTGCCAGCAGCCCCGGTTGGAGGGGTGAAAAACTGTTTTTT.

This clone was found once. This chain links TRBV5-6 with TRBJ2-7; possibly TRBD1 for D (6 bases). The CDR3 has 17 residues. V lost 1 base to trimming and J lost 4 bases, with 21 bases between them. The germline CDR1 and CDR2 sequences are SGHDT and YYEEEE. The CDR3 is CASSLTGRTGTGYEQYF. CDR3 DNA: TGTGCCAGCAGCTTGACTGGAAGAACAGGGACCGGTTACGAGCAGTACTTC.

V gene TRBV2 combines with J gene TRBJ2-7; no reliable D call. Germline CDR1 is SNHLY and CDR2 is FYNNEI. There are 13 residues in the CDR3. V lost 5 bases and J lost 1, with 9 bases in between. The CDR3 bases are TGTGCCAGCAGTCCCCGAGCTTCCTACGAGCAGTACTTC. Amino acid sequence: CASSPRASYEQYF.